Below, 8 T cell receptor beta chains from the same sample are listed, as sequenced in a study of response to subunit inactivated influenza vaccine. Via MiXCR, TCRdb re-called the RT-PCR reads, giving one row per CDR3 protein. The sample contains roughly 620,000 distinct CDR3 sequences, about 11% of which appear only once. The same data also went into a second study, on T cells expressing NK-cell markers. That report adds: In generating TCR beta cDNA, 5'RACE template switching with UMIs was used.

The source was PBMCs from blood, collected on the day of vaccination. Receptor source: a man in his fifties who received an inactivated influenza vaccine.

This clonotype was observed a handful of times. The rearrangement uses TRBV28 and TRBJ2-3; D is ambiguous. Between the trimmed V and J ends, which lost 4 bases and 2 bases, there was a span of 10 bases. CDR1 and CDR2 from the germline V gene are MDHEN and SYDVKM. CDR3 length: 14 residues. CDR3 loop: CASSSLIITDTQYF. CDR3 nucleotide sequence: TGTGCCAGCAGTTCCCTCATTATCACAGATACGCAGTATTTT.

This chain connects TRBV29-1 to TRBJ2-6, with unresolved D. V was cut by 7 bases and J by 0 bases, with 16 bases left in between. There are 16 residues in the CDR3. Germline-derived CDR1 and CDR2 are SQVTM and ANQGSEA. The CDR3 region is CSALRAENSGANVLTF. The CDR3 DNA follows: TGCAGCGCCCTCCGGGCGGAAAACTCTGGGGCCAACGTCCTGACTTTC.

This sequence joins TRBV15 and TRBJ2-1; 10 bases align to TRBD2. J lost 2 bases, V lost 4 bases, and 5 bases had no gene match. The CDR3 sequence is 16 residues long. CDR1 is LNHNV and CDR2 is YYDKDF in the germline V gene (reference sequence). CDR3: CATSTEGLAAYNEQFF. Written as DNA, the CDR3 is TGTGCCACCAGCACCGAAGGACTAGCGGCCTACAATGAGCAGTTCTTC.

In its sample, this clonotype was seen a few times. The chain carries TRBV5-6 and TRBJ1-5; 7 bases are a match to TRBD1. The CDR3 length is 16 residues. Germline V gene data show CDR1 as SGHDT and CDR2 as YYEEEE. The V gene end was trimmed by 2 bases and the J gene end by 4 bases; junction bases not matched to a gene: 9. CDR3 nucleotides: TGTGCCAGCAGCTTCGGAAGGGGGCGAAGTAATCAGCCCCAGCATTTT. Translated, it gives CASSFGRGRSNQPQHF.

This clonotype was counted between two and nine times. The CDR3 sequence is CASRLTARTYEQYF. The DNA of the CDR3 is TGTGCCAGCAGATTGACAGCACGAACGTACGAGCAGTACTTC. The rearrangement uses TRBV6-2 or TRBV6-3 and TRBJ2-7; tentative D call: TRBD1 (5 bases). Germline V gene sequence: CDR1 MNHEY, CDR2 SVGEGT. The CDR3 sequence is 14 residues long. V lost 6 bases and J lost 4, with 16 bases in between.

This clonotype was observed a handful of times. The chain has TRBV28 and TRBJ2-3; D gene ambiguous. CDR1 and CDR2 from the germline V gene are MDHEN and SYDVKM. Trimming stripped 4 bases from V and 5 bases from J, with 10 bases between. The CDR3 extends over 13 amino acids. The CDR3 is CASSSSFLDTQYF. The CDR3 nucleotides read TGTGCCAGCAGTTCGAGTTTCTTAGATACGCAGTATTTT.

V is TRBV4-1 and J is TRBJ2-6; 9 bases fit TRBD1. The germline gives CDR1 MGHRA, CDR2 YSYEKL. The CDR3 covers 19 residues. After removal of 1 base from V and 0 bases from J, the junction contained 7 bases not matched to a gene. CDR3 sequence reads: CASSQGGTGMPSGANVLTF. The DNA of the CDR3 is TGCGCCAGCAGCCAAGGGGGGACAGGGATGCCCTCTGGGGCCAACGTCCTGACTTTC.

The rearrangement uses TRBV13 and TRBJ2-2, with 8 bases aligning to TRBD2. Germline trimming cut 2 bases from V and 1 base from J; bases unmatched to any gene: 3. The CDR3 contains 16 residues. CDR1 is PRHDT, CDR2 FYEKMQ, per germline (reference sequence). The CDR3 DNA is TGTGCCAGCAGCTTATTTCTAGCGGGGAACACCGGGGAGCTGTTTTTT. Encoded protein: CASSLFLAGNTGELFF.